Listed below are T cell receptor beta chains from one sample, sequenced in a study of cytomegalovirus exposure and HLA in healthy donors. This table comes from immunoSEQ multiplex PCR, and its TCRdb copy is limited to in-frame clones, with some not included. The sample carries about 170,000 clones, approximately 70% recorded once. The specimen was PBMCs. The origin of the receptors is a man aged 40-49 years in good health and CMV-seropositive. Each CDR3 is given with its conserved first and last residue. A D gene is named only where the DNA matches it firmly. Only some rows state a clone size, as once, few, many or a class for expanded clones.

TRBJ2-7,TRBD1,few,TRBV4-2,TGTGCCAGCAGCCAATCCCGAGGGGGCAGGTCCTACGAGCAGTACTTC,CASSQSRGGRSYEQYF
TRBJ2-7,TRBD1,NA,TRBV6-5,TGTGCCAGCAGTTACCCGGCTGGGACAGACATCTACGAGCAGTACTTC,CASSYPAGTDIYEQYF
TRBJ2-1,TRBD2,NA,TRBV5-4,TGTGCCAGCAGCTTACTAGCGGGGGGCTACAATGAGCAGTTCTTC,CASSLLAGGYNEQFF
TRBJ2-1,NA,few,TRBV6-1,TGTGCCAGCAGTGAGGTGACAGCGGAGCAGTTCTTC,CASSEVTAEQFF
TRBJ2-7,NA,NA,TRBV9,TGTGCCAGCAGCGTAGACCCCACCACATCATACGAGCAGTACTTC,CASSVDPTTSYEQYF
TRBJ2-2,NA,NA,TRBV5-6,TGTGCCAGCAGCTCGGGGAATGTGGACACCGGGGAGCTGTTTTTT,CASSSGNVDTGELFF
TRBJ2-1,NA,NA,TRBV2,TGTGCCAGCAGTGACAGCGGATCCTACAATGAGCAGTTCTTC,CASSDSGSYNEQFF
TRBJ1-1,NA,NA,TRBV2,TGTGCCAGCAGTGAAGCCCCGGAGCGGGCTTTCTTT,CASSEAPERAFF
TRBJ1-5,TRBD1,NA,TRBV6-1,TGTGCCAGCAGTTTTCAACAGGGGGGCAATCAGCCCCAGCATTTT,CASSFQQGGNQPQHF
TRBJ1-4,TRBD1,NA,TRBV5-6,TGTGCCAGCAGCTTGTGGGCAGGGGGCGGTGAAAAACTGTTTTTT,CASSLWAGGGEKLFF
TRBJ2-5,TRBD2,NA,TRBV7-9,TGTGCCAGCAGCTTAGGAAAGGGGAGGGGAGAGACCCAGTACTTC,CASSLGKGRGETQYF
TRBJ2-5,TRBD2,NA,TRBV7-9,TGTGCCAGCAGCCCAGGACTAGAGGTGACCCAGTACTTC,CASSPGLEVTQYF
TRBJ1-6,TRBD1,NA,TRBV10-3,TGTGCCATCAGCGACAGGGGGCTATCATCACCCCTCCACTTT,CAISDRGLSSPLHF
TRBJ1-1,TRBD1,once,TRBV5-1,TGCGCCAGCAGCTTGGCCGGGACAGTTGAAGCTTTCTTT,CASSLAGTVEAFF
TRBJ2-7,NA,NA,TRBV4-1,TGCGCCAGCAGCCAAGAAGGGCAGGGGAGTTCCTACGAGCAGTACTTC,CASSQEGQGSSYEQYF
TRBJ2-5,NA,NA,TRBV29-1,TGCAGCGTTGTCTCCGGAGGTCAAGAGACCCAGTACTTC,CSVVSGGQETQYF
TRBJ1-5,NA,NA,TRBV6-1,TGTGCCAGCATCTTAAGGAGAGATAGCAATCAGCCCCAGCATTTT,CASILRRDSNQPQHF
TRBJ2-5,NA,NA,TRBV7-8,TGTGCCAGCAGCTTAAACGACTCCCCTATGTATTTGGGGACCCAGTACTTC,CASSLNDSPMYLGTQYF
TRBJ1-5,TRBD1,NA,TRBV4-1,TGCGCCAGCAGCCTCGGACAGGGGACTCAGCCCCAGCATTTT,CASSLGQGTQPQHF
TRBJ1-2,TRBD1,few,TRBV6-6,TGTGCCAGCAACCTAAGAGGGACAGGGGGGGGTGGCTACACCTTC,CASNLRGTGGGGYTF
TRBJ1-6,NA,NA,TRBV19,TGTGCCAGTAGTATTCCTGTAGATAATTCACCCCTCCACTTT,CASSIPVDNSPLHF
TRBJ1-2,NA,NA,TRBV21-1,TGTGCCAGCAGCGCCCCTCAACAGGGTTGCGGCGGGTATGGCTACACCTTC,CASSAPQQGCGGYGYTF
TRBJ1-5,NA,NA,TRBV6-6,TGTGCCAGCACGGGGAGCAATCAGCCCCAGCATTTT,CASTGSNQPQHF
TRBJ2-3,TRBD1,few,TRBV27,TGTGCCAGCAGTTTATTAGGGGGCTATGGCACAGATACGCAGTATTTT,CASSLLGGYGTDTQYF
TRBJ2-3,NA,NA,TRBV5-1,TGCGCCAGCAGCCTCGGGAACACAGATACGCAGTATTTT,CASSLGNTDTQYF
TRBJ1-6,NA,NA,TRBV4-3,TGCGCCAGCAGCCAAAAGATTCCAGGGAGGATGGCTAGTTCACCCCTCCACTTT,CASSQKIPGRMASSPLHF
TRBJ1-3,NA,NA,TRBV9,TGTGCCAGCAGCGTCGGGGACACCATATATTTT,CASSVGDTIYF
TRBJ2-3,TRBD1,NA,TRBV6-1,TGTGCCAGCAGTGTAACCCAGGGGGATGCCACAGATACGCAGTATTTT,CASSVTQGDATDTQYF
TRBJ1-1,NA,NA,TRBV19,TGTGCCAGTAGTAGGGGGAGGGGGATTTCGTCCATGAACACTGAAGCTTTCTTT,CASSRGRGISSMNTEAFF